This TCR beta chain was sequenced during a study of CD8 T cells in ankylosing spondylitis. Study-level results: What appeared characteristic of ankylosing spondylitis blood was a TCR beta motif of seven to nine highly homologous variants.

V trimming: 4 bases; J trimming: 10 bases; junction bases outside the gene matches: 6. The CDR3 contains 13 residues. Looked up from germline, CDR1 is SEHNR and CDR2 is FQNEAQ (reference sequence). In this sample, this clonotype turned up a few times. The target antigen is unknown. TCRdb passed the 5' RACE reads through MiXCR, listing each CDR3 protein once. The profile shows roughly 30,000 distinct CDR3 sequences, more than 30% of them singletons. This TCR was sampled from a male donor with ankylosing spondylitis. The sample consisted of synovial fluid, either unsorted or a sorted T cell fraction (not recorded which). The rearrangement joins TRBV7-9 to TRBJ2-1; 8 nucleotides align to TRBD2. This chain's CDR3 is CASSWTSSSEQFF. In nucleotides, the CDR3 is TGTGCCAGCAGCTGGACTAGCAGCTCGGAGCAGTTCTTC.